The 7 T cell receptor beta chains listed next were all sequenced from one sample in a study of cytomegalovirus exposure and HLA in healthy donors. Researchers ran the PCR with 60 Vbeta and 13 Jbeta primers. The repertoire was sequenced with immunoSEQ multiplex PCR; TCRdb's copy has only in-frame clones and lacks some. Here the sample spans 95,000 to 150,000 clones, 83% being singletons. Source material: PBMCs. These TCRs come from a woman aged 35 to 49 in good health and CMV-seropositive.

The chain recombines TRBV5-3 with TRBJ1-2, with TRBD1 as a possible D gene (5 bases). TRBV5-3 is noted as an ORF with a role that remains uncertain. The CDR3 covers 16 residues. The V end was cut by 1 base, the J end by 2 bases, with 15 bases between. In DNA form, the CDR3 reads TGTGCCAGAAGCTTGTTATCCGGGGGGTTGAACTATGGCTACACCTTC. Its translation is CARSLLSGGLNYGYTF.

The rearrangement uses TRBV4-3 and TRBJ2-7; D perhaps matches TRBD2 (7 bases). The germline gives CDR1 LGHNA, CDR2 YSLEER. The germline V and J ends were trimmed by 0 bases and 2 bases, with 14 bases remaining between them. The CDR3 has 16 amino acids. This CDR3 is CASSQDWSGTPYEQYF. The CDR3 DNA reads TGCGCCAGCAGCCAAGATTGGAGCGGGACACCCTACGAGCAGTACTTC.

This chain joins TRBV7-9 and TRBJ1-2, with 7 bases aligning to TRBD1. Germline CDR1 SEHNR, CDR2 FQNEAQ (reference sequence). The CDR3 extends over 16 amino acids. V was clipped by 4 bases and J by 7 bases; unmatched bases: 15. The CDR3 region is CASSSPRFPGTVGYTF. CDR3 nucleotide sequence: TGTGCCAGCAGCTCCCCTCGGTTCCCTGGGACAGTTGGCTACACCTTC. The full variable domain, in which reference TRBV7-9 and TRBJ1-2 provide the parts outside the CDR3, is DTGVSQNPRHKITKRGQNVTFRCDPISEHNRLYWYRQTLGQGPEFLTYFQNEAQLEKSRLLSDRFSAERPKGSFSTLEIQRTEQGDSAMYLCASSSPRFPGTVGYTFGSGTRLTVV.

This clone appeared once. The chain links TRBV25-1 to TRBJ2-2; TRBD2 matches 13 bases. J was trimmed by 4 bases and V by 4 bases; bases with no gene match: 0. This CDR3 contains 15 residues. Per germline, CDR1 MGHDK and CDR2 SYGVNS. CDR3 DNA: TGTGCCAGCAGTGGACTAGCGGGGGGCACCGGGGAGCTGTTTTTT. This encodes CASSGLAGGTGELFF.

The chain combines TRBV18 with TRBJ2-1; 8 positions agree with TRBD2. Germline V CDR1 and CDR2: KGHSH, LQKENI. With 3 bases clipped from V and 7 bases from J, the junction kept 8 bases outside the gene matches. CDR3 length: 15 residues. CDR3 amino acids: CASSPSYTGGNEQFF. DNA of the CDR3: TGTGCCAGCTCACCCTCCTACACGGGGGGGAATGAGCAGTTCTTC. Filled out from reference TRBV18 and TRBJ2-1, the complete variable domain reads NAGVMQNPRHLVRRRGQEARLRCSPMKGHSHVYWYRQLPEEGLKFMVYLQKENIIDESGMPKERFSAEFPKEGPSILRIQQVVRGDSAAYFCASSPSYTGGNEQFFGPGTRLTVL.

This chain connects TRBV10-3 to TRBJ2-2, with TRBD2 as a possible D gene (5 bases). The CDR3 has 13 amino acids. Trimming pared 9 bases from V and 6 bases from J, leaving 14 bases between. Germline V gene sequence: CDR1 ENHRY, CDR2 SYGVKD. CDR3 in DNA: TGTGCCATGAAGGACTTGGACGCCGGGGAGCTGTTTTTT. Its translation: CAMKDLDAGELFF.

The CDR3 nucleotides are TGTGCCAGCAGCCAAGGGCAGTACCCCTATGGCTACACCTTC. Protein: CASSQGQYPYGYTF. V is TRBV14 and J is TRBJ1-2; no firm D call. The germline V gene encodes CDR1 SGHDN and CDR2 FVKESK. The CDR3 is 14 amino acids. The V and J ends lost 1 base and 4 bases respectively, with 10 bases between them.